The source of this TCR beta chain is a study of beta chain features in type 1 diabetes. Study in general: The examined sorted cells totaled 107,917,701 across samples. Study findings and constraints: TCRB CDR3s were moderately but significantly shorter in Type 1 diabetes patients in all four CD4+ subsets. VDJ junctions from patients with type 1 diabetes contained fewer insertions and more deletions. Equally in patients and controls, PCR might preferentially amplify shorter templates.

What was sequenced were expressed TCRB transcripts, since all of the isolated RNA had been reverse transcribed. Libraries were prepared by immunoSEQ multiplex PCR; TCRdb keeps only in-frame clonotypes and omits some of them. The repertoire consists of 500,000 to 850,000 clones, with roughly 13% occurring once and the leading ten covering just under 0.04%. Germline loops: CDR1 MGHDK, CDR2 SYGVNS. This CDR3 spans 14 amino acids. The V and J ends lost 7 bases and 0 bases, in that order; junction bases with no gene match: 4. There are a few counts of this clone. Its antigen is unidentified. This clonotype originated in a man aged 18 to 30 with type 1 diabetes. This rearrangement joins TRBV25-1 to TRBJ1-2; 8 bases map to TRBD1. Specimen: naive CD4+ T cells from blood. The CDR3 nucleotides read TGTGCCAGCACCGGGACAGGCCCTAACTATGGCTACACCTTC. Its translation is CASTGTGPNYGYTF.